This TCR beta chain was identified in a study of blood T cell repertoires in COVID-19. In the study's own analysis: Amplified reference gene primers provided the basis for estimating nucleated cell counts. Libraries were prepared by immunoSEQ multiplex PCR; TCRdb keeps only in-frame clonotypes and omits some of them. V, J and clone size are those of that table, while D and trimming were read from the DNA. The repertoire holds over 120,000 clones, with around 83% as singletons. The germline CDR1 and CDR2 sequences are WNHNN and SYGVQD (reference sequence). Trimming removed 5 bases from V and 4 bases from J; junction bases left unmatched: 3. The CDR3 runs 13 residues.

The source of this sequence is a man in his sixties with active or convalescent COVID-19. The chain is built from TRBV10-1 and TRBJ2-5; 8 bases fit TRBD2. The sample taken for sequencing was peripheral blood. The CDR3 reads CASSTLAGETQYF. The CDR3 DNA sequence: TGCGCCAGCAGTACTCTAGCGGGAGAGACCCAGTACTTC.